These 20 T cell receptor beta chains came from one sample sequenced in a study of T cells after yellow fever vaccination (dated by TCRdb to the late 2010s). The label giving this sample's treatment or condition can be read as: live attenuated yellow fever vaccine strain. Library method: 5' RACE. TCRdb names Illumina HiSeq 2500 as the instrument used. In-frame beta chains were kept once TCRdb had trimmed the public reads at Q25 with fastp and called clones with MiXCR. CDR3 protein duplicates are merged, each entry listing the most common genes and DNA. The sample profile shows around 140,000 distinct CDR3 sequences; around 6.3% of them were found once. The top ten constitute under 0.7% of the sample. The sample consisted of CD4+ T cells sorted from PBMCs, taken 10 days after the yellow fever booster vaccination. These receptors were obtained from a man aged 25-45 years who received the YFV17D yellow fever vaccine.

In its sample, this clonotype was seen many times. The V gene is TRBV12-3 or TRBV12-4, the J gene TRBJ1-2; D call uncertain. The CDR3 loop spans 12 amino acids. Trimming left V 3 bases short and J 6 bases short, with 8 bases between. The CDR3 loop is CASSLVRDGYTF. For the CDR3, the DNA is TGTGCCAGCAGTTTGGTGCGCGATGGCTACACCTTC.

The chain uses TRBV7-9 and TRBJ2-7; D may be TRBD2 (6 bases). The CDR3 covers 14 residues. V was shortened by 4 bases and J by 2 bases, with 12 bases between the two germline ends. The germline gives CDR1 SEHNR, CDR2 FQNEAQ (reference sequence). CDR3 nucleotide sequence: TGTGCCAGCAGCTGGGCCGGGAGTACCTACGAGCAGTACTTC. Translating gives CASSWAGSTYEQYF.

In this sample, this clonotype turned up many times. The CDR3 protein is CASESSLPANYGYTF. As DNA, the CDR3 is TGTGCCAGCGAGTCTTCGCTCCCAGCTAACTATGGCTACACCTTC. The rearrangement uses TRBV7-9 and TRBJ1-2; D is undetermined. The CDR3 has 15 residues. Between the trimmed V and J ends, which lost 8 bases and 0 bases, there was a span of 16 bases. Per the germline V gene, CDR1 is SEHNR and CDR2 is FQNEAQ (reference sequence).

This clonotype was detected many times. V gene TRBV5-1 combines with J gene TRBJ2-7, with TRBD1 as a possible D gene (6 bases). Trimming removed 0 bases at V and 3 bases at J, with 16 bases between. CDR1 is SGHRS, CDR2 YFSETQ, per germline. This CDR3 has 16 amino acids. The CDR3 bases are TGCGCCAGCAGCTTGGGTACAGGGTTCTCCATCTACGAGCAGTACTTC. It encodes CASSLGTGFSIYEQYF.

This clonotype was counted at least ten times. The chain carries TRBV28 and TRBJ2-1; 9 bases are shared with TRBD1. Germline V gives CDR1 MDHEN, CDR2 SYDVKM. Trimming took 10 bases from V and 9 from J; bases not matched to a gene: 7. There are 12 residues in the CDR3. The CDR3 is CAINRGQGEQFF. The CDR3 DNA reads as TGTGCCATTAACAGGGGGCAAGGTGAGCAGTTCTTC.

This clonotype was recorded at least ten times. This sequence joins TRBV5-1 and TRBJ1-5; tentatively, D is TRBD1 (5 bases). The CDR3 totals 14 residues. V gave up 3 bases and J gave up 7 bases, with 14 bases separating them. Per germline, CDR1 SGHRS and CDR2 YFSETQ. This CDR3 reads CASSSIPGEQPQHF. The CDR3 DNA reads TGCGCCAGCAGCTCTATCCCGGGGGAACAGCCCCAGCATTTT. The whole variable domain, filled in from reference TRBV5-1 and TRBJ1-5, reads KAGVTQTPRYLIKTRGQQVTLSCSPISGHRSVSWYQQTPGQGLQFLFEYFSETQRNKGNFPGRFSGRQFSNSRSEMNVSTLELGDSALYLCASSSIPGEQPQHFGDGTRLSIL.

This clonotype has ten or more counts. The V call is TRBV12-3 or TRBV12-4, the J call TRBJ2-7; D is undetermined. Trimming took 8 bases from V and 4 from J, leaving 21 bases between them. This CDR3 spans 15 amino acids. CDR3 sequence reads: CASGSPGTNLYEQYF. The DNA of the CDR3 is TGTGCCAGCGGATCACCGGGCACCAACCTGTACGAGCAGTACTTC.

The chain links TRBV11-1 to TRBJ2-7; D is tentatively TRBD1 or TRBD2 (5 bases each). The CDR3 covers 14 residues. V lost 5 bases and J lost 2, with 13 bases in between. The germline V gene encodes CDR1 SGHAT and CDR2 FQDESV (reference sequence). CDR3 coding DNA: TGTGCCAGCAGCCCCCGGGACCCAACCTACGAGCAGTACTTC. It specifies CASSPRDPTYEQYF.

This clonotype was seen at least ten times. This chain joins TRBV5-8 and TRBJ2-3; possible D gene TRBD2, 5 bases. V lost 6 bases to trimming and J lost 5 bases, with 19 bases between them. Germline CDR1 is SGHTS and CDR2 is YDEGEE. The CDR3 totals 15 residues. The CDR3 sequence: CASTNKDLFVDTQYF. The CDR3 coding sequence is TGTGCCAGCACCAATAAGGACTTGTTTGTAGATACGCAGTATTTT. The full variable domain, its missing parts supplied by reference TRBV5-8 and TRBJ2-3, is EAGVTQSPTHLIKTRGQQATLRCSPISGHTSVYWYQQALGLGLQFLLWYDEGEERNRGNFPPRFSGRQFPNYSSELNVNALELEDSALYLCASTNKDLFVDTQYFGPGTRLTVL.

V usage is TRBV11-1 and J usage is TRBJ2-1; perhaps D is TRBD1 or TRBD2 (5 bases each). CDR3 length: 13 amino acids. V was shortened by 6 bases and J by 3 bases, with 9 bases between the two germline ends. Germline V gene lookup returns CDR1 SGHAT and CDR2 FQDESV (reference sequence). The CDR3 DNA sequence: TGTGCCAGCAGAGAGGGGCACTACAATGAGCAGTTCTTC. This codes for CASREGHYNEQFF.

This clonotype was found many times. The CDR3 is CASSKPGLSSYEQYF. The CDR3 bases are TGTGCCAGCAGTAAGCCCGGGTTGAGCTCCTACGAGCAGTACTTC. The chain joins TRBV28 to TRBJ2-7; D remains unclear. Trimming shortened V by 5 bases and J by 0 bases, and 14 bases separated the two germline ends. The CDR3 runs to 15 residues. The germline V gene encodes CDR1 MDHEN and CDR2 SYDVKM.

This clonotype has at least ten counts. The chain uses TRBV20-1 and TRBJ2-1, with a possible D match to TRBD1 (5 bases). The germline CDR1 and CDR2 sequences are DFQATT and SNEGSKA (reference sequence). Trimming removed 6 bases at V and 6 bases at J, with 12 bases between. The CDR3 has 12 amino acids. Written as DNA, the CDR3 is TGCAGTGCCTCAGGGCAGGTCAATGAGCAGTTCTTC. Protein sequence: CSASGQVNEQFF.

This clonotype was seen many times. The chain joins TRBV20-1 to TRBJ2-5; 11 positions agree with TRBD2. V lost 4 bases and J lost 9; bases outside the gene matches: 10. The germline V gene has CDR1 DFQATT and CDR2 SNEGSKA (reference sequence). CDR3 length: 14 amino acids. In DNA, the CDR3 is TGCAGTGCTACAGTAGCGGGAGGGCGACCGGCCCAGTACTTC. Translating gives CSATVAGGRPAQYF.

This clonotype appeared a few times. The chain joins TRBV15 to TRBJ2-1; 8 nucleotides align to TRBD2. CDR3 size: 19 residues. The J segment lost 2 bases and the V segment lost 1 base, leaving 13 bases of the junction unmatched. Germline CDR1 and CDR2: LNHNV and YYDKDF (reference sequence). The CDR3 spells CATSRGRVSRLATYNEQFF. CDR3 nucleotide sequence: TGTGCCACCAGCAGAGGTCGAGTTTCGCGACTAGCGACCTACAATGAGCAGTTCTTC.

In this sample, this clonotype turned up many times. The chain employs TRBV27 and TRBJ1-3; D unclear. This CDR3 is 16 amino acids long. Germline V gene lookup returns CDR1 MNHEY and CDR2 SMNVEV (reference sequence). Deletions cut 5 bases from V and 0 bases from J, with 14 bases between. This CDR3 is CASSPRTPYSGNTIYF. CDR3 DNA sequence: TGTGCCAGCAGTCCACGGACCCCCTACTCTGGAAACACCATATATTTT.

The table lists this clonotype with many counts. As DNA, the CDR3 is TGCAGTGCTAAAATTAGCGGGAGCACAGATACGCAGTATTTT. This gives the protein CSAKISGSTDTQYF. This chain links TRBV20-1 with TRBJ2-3; 7 nucleotides line up with TRBD2. Germline assignment: CDR1 DFQATT and CDR2 SNEGSKA (reference sequence). The V and J ends lost 4 bases and 0 bases, in that order; junction bases with no gene match: 4. The CDR3 has 14 amino acids.

This clonotype was counted ten times or more. The gene calls are TRBV29-1 and TRBJ2-3; 7 nucleotides align to TRBD2. The CDR3 totals 14 residues. Trimming cost V 7 bases and J 1 base; bases outside gene matches: 8. Germline-derived CDR1 and CDR2 are SQVTM and ANQGSEA. In DNA form, the CDR3 reads TGCAGCGGGGGTAGCGGGTTGGGCACAGATACGCAGTATTTT. As protein: CSGGSGLGTDTQYF.

In its sample, this clonotype was seen a few times. This chain uses TRBV18 with TRBJ1-4; D perhaps matches TRBD1 (5 bases). The germline V and J ends were trimmed by 2 bases and 6 bases, with 19 bases remaining between them. The CDR3 is 17 amino acids. Per germline, CDR1 KGHSH and CDR2 LQKENI. DNA of the CDR3: TGTGCCAGCTCACCAAGTAGCCCCGGGACCAGCGATGAAAAACTGTTTTTT. This gives the protein CASSPSSPGTSDEKLFF.

J is TRBJ2-3 and V is TRBV20-1, with TRBD2 as a possible D gene (6 bases). CDR1 is DFQATT and CDR2 is SNEGSKA in the germline V gene (reference sequence). The CDR3 covers 14 residues. V dropped 7 bases and J dropped 1 base, with 15 bases sitting between them. This CDR3 is CSEGAGPGTDTQYF. The CDR3 DNA is TGCAGTGAGGGAGCGGGCCCGGGCACAGATACGCAGTATTTT.

This clonotype was seen ten or more times. The genes are TRBV7-9 and TRBJ2-5; D is uncertain. CDR1 and CDR2 from the germline V gene are SEHNR and FQNEAQ (reference sequence). CDR3 length: 13 residues. The V end lost 2 bases, the J end lost 5 bases, and 9 bases lay between the germline ends. CDR3 nucleotide sequence: TGTGCCAGCAGCTTACGACCCGATGAGACCCAGTACTTC. Residues: CASSLRPDETQYF.